A single sample is the source of the 14 T cell receptor beta chains below, sequenced in a study of T-cell memory formation after mild COVID-19. TCRdb processed the 5' RACE reads anew with MiXCR; each CDR3 protein has one entry. The sample consists of approximately 430,000 distinct CDR3 sequences, less than 25% of them appearing once. The material sequenced was PBMCs or a T cell subset sorted from them (not recorded which). These receptors all come from an adult woman who had mild COVID-19 (a few samples of this study predate the infection). Cell type and time point are not known.

In this sample, this clonotype turned up many times. The V and J genes are TRBV29-1 and TRBJ2-5, with unresolved D. This CDR3 is 12 amino acids long. Germline V gives CDR1 SQVTM, CDR2 ANQGSEA. Trimming left V 6 bases short and J 1 base short, with 9 bases between. The CDR3 DNA reads as TGCAGCGTAAGACGAGCCCAAGAGACCCAGTACTTC. This translates into CSVRRAQETQYF.

The rearrangement joins TRBV7-2 to TRBJ1-3; D is unresolved. Looked up from germline, CDR1 is SGHTA and CDR2 is FQGNSA. V was pared by 5 bases and J by 0 bases, with 11 bases between. This CDR3 region has 15 residues. In DNA, the CDR3 is TGTGCCAGCAGCATACGACGCTCCTCTGGAAACACCATATATTTT. This gives the protein CASSIRRSSGNTIYF. Full variable domain (remainder filled in from reference TRBV7-2 and TRBJ1-3): GAGVSQSPSNKVTEKGKDVELRCDPISGHTALYWYRQSLGQGLEFLIYFQGNSAPDKSGLPSDRFSAERTGGSVSTLTIQRTQQEDSAVYLCASSIRRSSGNTIYFGEGSWLTVV.

This clonotype was observed a few times. The rearrangement joins TRBV11-1 to TRBJ2-3, with a weak D call TRBD2 (6 bases). The germline V and J ends were trimmed by 4 bases and 1 base, with 12 bases remaining between them. Germline CDR1 is SGHAT and CDR2 is FQDESV (reference sequence). There are 15 residues in the CDR3. The CDR3 nucleotides read TGTGCCAGCAGCTCCCCGGGGGAGGGCACAGATACGCAGTATTTT. This translates into CASSSPGEGTDTQYF.

This clonotype was seen many times. The chain recombines TRBV20-1 with TRBJ1-1; TRBD1 agrees at 9 bases. The J segment lost 1 base and the V segment lost 7 bases, leaving 4 bases of the junction unmatched. This CDR3 is 13 amino acids long. CDR1 is DFQATT and CDR2 is SNEGSKA in the germline V gene (reference sequence). For the CDR3, the DNA is TGCAGTGTTCCGGGACAGGGGAACACTGAAGCTTTCTTT. Translation: CSVPGQGNTEAFF.

The gene calls are TRBV19 and TRBJ1-2; TRBD1 aligns across 8 bases. In germline, CDR1 is LNHDA, CDR2 SQIVND (reference sequence). The CDR3 sequence is 12 residues long. The CDR3 DNA sequence: TGTGCGCAGGACAGGGTCACGAGGGGCTACACCTTC. Its translation is CAQDRVTRGYTF.

The V gene is TRBV28, the J gene TRBJ1-5; 7 bases match TRBD1. CDR3 length: 14 amino acids. The germline V gene has CDR1 MDHEN and CDR2 SYDVKM. Trimming took 5 bases from V and 7 from J; bases not matched to a gene: 8. The CDR3 coding sequence is TGTGCCAGCAGTCCTCTCAGGGGGTACCAGCCCCAGCATTTT. This codes for CASSPLRGYQPQHF. Combining the CDR3 with reference TRBV28 and TRBJ1-5 gives the whole variable domain DVKVTQSSRYLVKRTGEKVFLECVQDMDHENMFWYRQDPGLGLRLIYFSYDVKMKEKGDIPEGYSVSREKKERFSLILESASTNQTSMYLCASSPLRGYQPQHFGDGTRLSIL.

The chain carries TRBV5-1 and TRBJ2-1; 7 bases are a match to TRBD2. This CDR3 is built from 16 residues. V lost 1 base to trimming and J lost 3 bases; unmatched junction nucleotides: 7. CDR1 SGHRS and CDR2 YFSETQ come from the germline V gene. The CDR3: CASSLWGGVDYNEQFF. For the CDR3, the DNA is TGCGCCAGCAGCTTGTGGGGGGGAGTAGACTACAATGAGCAGTTCTTC.

The gene calls are TRBV7-2 and TRBJ1-5; the match to TRBD1 covers 7 bases. CDR1 SGHTA and CDR2 FQGNSA come from the germline V gene. V was pared by 4 bases and J by 6 bases, with 6 bases of the junction left unmatched. The CDR3 has 14 residues. The CDR3 DNA sequence: TGTGCCAGCAGCTCGTCAGGGGGGTCTCAGCCCCAGCATTTT. This sequence encodes CASSSSGGSQPQHF.

This clonotype was counted a few times. V is TRBV20-1 and J is TRBJ2-1, with D possibly being TRBD2 (5 bases). The V end was cut by 3 bases, the J end by 10 bases, with 16 bases between. Germline lookup yields CDR1 DFQATT and CDR2 SNEGSKA (reference sequence). This CDR3 has 13 residues. CDR3 loop: CSASPPDLWEQFF. In nucleotides, the CDR3 is TGCAGTGCTAGCCCACCGGACTTGTGGGAGCAGTTCTTC.

This clonotype was recorded a few times. The chain employs TRBV7-9 and TRBJ2-3; no reliable D call. Germline lookup yields CDR1 SEHNR and CDR2 FQNEAQ (reference sequence). The V end lost 5 bases, the J end lost 4 bases, and 10 bases lay between the germline ends. This CDR3 is built from 13 residues. CDR3 region: CASSPAGPDTQYF. CDR3 DNA sequence: TGTGCCAGCAGCCCCGCTGGACCAGATACGCAGTATTTT. Based on the CDR3 plus reference TRBV7-9 and TRBJ2-3, the full variable domain is DTGVSQNPRHKITKRGQNVTFRCDPISEHNRLYWYRQTLGQGPEFLTYFQNEAQLEKSRLLSDRFSAERPKGSFSTLEIQRTEQGDSAMYLCASSPAGPDTQYFGPGTRLTVL.

This chain uses TRBV7-9 with TRBJ2-3, with D possibly being TRBD1 or TRBD2 (5 bases each). The germline gives CDR1 SEHNR, CDR2 FQNEAQ (reference sequence). This CDR3 is built from 14 residues. V lost 10 bases, J lost 3 bases, and 17 bases lay in between. In DNA, the CDR3 is TGTGCCACCCCAGGGAAAGGGACGACAGATACGCAGTATTTT. Translation gives CATPGKGTTDTQYF.

The chain links TRBV3-1 to TRBJ2-7; 8 positions agree with TRBD1. V dropped 4 bases and J dropped 1; count of bases not matched to a gene: 6. The CDR3 covers 15 residues. Germline CDR1 is LGHDT and CDR2 is YNNKEL (reference sequence). The CDR3 DNA reads TGTGCCAGCAGCCTCGCGCAGGGGGCGTCCTACGAGCAGTACTTC. Protein sequence: CASSLAQGASYEQYF.

This clonotype has only a few counts. The chain employs TRBV5-1 and TRBJ2-1; 8 nucleotides agree with TRBD1. This CDR3 spans 16 amino acids. Germline V gene data show CDR1 as SGHRS and CDR2 as YFSETQ. The ends lost 3 bases at V and 0 bases at J; junction bases unmatched: 5. Here the CDR3 DNA reads TGCGCCAGCAGCTGGGACAGGTGGAGCTCCTACAATGAGCAGTTCTTC. Translating gives CASSWDRWSSYNEQFF.

This clonotype was found a few times. The chain couples TRBV12-3 or TRBV12-4 to TRBJ1-2; 7 bases are a match to TRBD1. V was pared by 3 bases and J by 5 bases, with 9 bases of the junction left unmatched. This CDR3 is 15 amino acids long. The CDR3 region has the DNA TGTGCCAGCAGTTTGAGCGGGACAGCTCGTTATGGCTACACCTTC. It yields the protein CASSLSGTARYGYTF.